This T cell receptor (beta chain) stems from a study of blood T cell repertoires in COVID-19. Overall study: Specimens from acute and convalescent COVID-19 originated in the United States, Italy and Spain.

Methods used by the authors: Reference gene primer amplification gave estimated nucleated cell counts. The repertoire was sequenced with immunoSEQ multiplex PCR; TCRdb's copy has only in-frame clones and lacks some. The V and J calls and clone size were taken over from that table, and D and trimming were inferred from the DNA. The table lists about 160,000 clones, approximately 80% of them singletons, with 2.5% to 3.5% in the top ten. V lost 2 bases and J lost 10, with 5 bases in between. This CDR3 contains 11 residues. The germline CDR1 and CDR2 sequences are MDHEN and SYDVKM. The sequence was collected from a woman in her sixties with acute or convalescent COVID-19. Material: peripheral blood. The chain has TRBV28 and TRBJ1-4; no firm D call. CDR3 protein: CASSLAGKLFF. In DNA form, the CDR3 reads TGTGCCAGCAGTTTAGCCGGAAAACTGTTTTTT.